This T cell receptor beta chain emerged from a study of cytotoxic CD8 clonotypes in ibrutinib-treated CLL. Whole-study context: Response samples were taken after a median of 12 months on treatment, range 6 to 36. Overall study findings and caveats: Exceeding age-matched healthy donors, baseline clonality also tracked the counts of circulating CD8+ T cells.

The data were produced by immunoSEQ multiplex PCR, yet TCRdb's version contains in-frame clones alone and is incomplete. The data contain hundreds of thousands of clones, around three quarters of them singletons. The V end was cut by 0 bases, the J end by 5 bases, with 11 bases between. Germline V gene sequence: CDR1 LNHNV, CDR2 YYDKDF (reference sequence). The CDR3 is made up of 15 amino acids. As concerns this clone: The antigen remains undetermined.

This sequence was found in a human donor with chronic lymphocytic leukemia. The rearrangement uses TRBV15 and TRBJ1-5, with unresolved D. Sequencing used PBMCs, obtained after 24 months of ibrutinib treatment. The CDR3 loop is CATSRDVGGHQPQHF. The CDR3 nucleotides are TGTGCCACCAGCAGAGATGTAGGTGGGCATCAGCCCCAGCATTTT.